Below are 18 T cell receptor beta chains sequenced from a single sample in a study of cytomegalovirus exposure and HLA in healthy donors. 60 Vbeta and 13 Jbeta primers were used in PCR. TCRdb's table, derived via immunoSEQ multiplex PCR, lists solely in-frame clones and lacks some. This sample has fewer than 150,000 clones; 75% occur once, and the top ten carry less than 4%. Sequencing was performed on PBMCs. The receptors stem from a man aged 30 to 45 in good health and CMV-seronegative.

CDR3 loop: CASSTAGQLNYGYTF. DNA for the CDR3: TGTGCCAGCAGCACGGCGGGACAGTTGAACTATGGCTACACCTTC. This chain uses TRBV13 with TRBJ1-2, with TRBD1 matching 7 bases. From germline, CDR1 is PRHDT and CDR2 FYEKMQ (reference sequence). The CDR3 runs to 15 residues. J gave up 2 bases and V 5 bases, and 8 bases lay outside the gene matches.

The chain carries TRBV5-6 and TRBJ1-2, with a weak D call TRBD1 (6 bases). The CDR3 loop spans 13 amino acids. V lost 4 bases and J 4 bases, leaving 11 bases between the germline ends. Germline CDR1 SGHDT, CDR2 YYEEEE. DNA for the CDR3: TGTGCCAGCAGCCAGGACAGAGGCTATGGCTACACCTTC. Its protein product is CASSQDRGYGYTF.

This chain connects TRBV4-1 to TRBJ2-7; 9 nucleotides line up with TRBD1. V trimming: 2 bases; J trimming: 6 bases; junction bases outside the gene matches: 11. This CDR3 is 16 amino acids long. CDR1 and CDR2 from the germline V gene are MGHRA and YSYEKL. DNA of the CDR3: TGCGCCAGCAGCCAACCAGGACAGGGGTTAAGGGTCGAGCAGTACTTC. This sequence encodes CASSQPGQGLRVEQYF.

V and J are TRBV29-1 and TRBJ2-7, with 12 positions matching TRBD1. The CDR3 has 16 amino acids. V gave up 5 bases and J gave up 6 bases; unmatched junction bases: 14. Germline-derived CDR1 and CDR2 are SQVTM and ANQGSEA. The CDR3 loop is CSVPNMGQGASGEQYV. CDR3 DNA: TGCAGCGTTCCTAATATGGGACAGGGGGCAAGTGGCGAGCAGTACGTC.

CDR3 in amino acids: CATSREQGPYGYTF. The CDR3 region has the DNA TGTGCCACCAGCAGAGAACAGGGCCCCTATGGCTACACCTTC. The chain has TRBV15 and TRBJ1-2, with a weak D call TRBD1 (6 bases). Per germline, CDR1 LNHNV and CDR2 YYDKDF (reference sequence). The length of the CDR3 is 14 residues. Trimming left V 0 bases short and J 4 bases short, with 9 bases between.

The V and J genes are TRBV6-5 and TRBJ1-3; D perhaps matches TRBD1 (6 bases). CDR1 and CDR2 from the germline V gene are MNHEY and SVGAGI. The CDR3 totals 15 residues. Trimming cost V 6 bases and J 1 base, with 13 bases left between them. This CDR3 is CASSPDRSSGNTIYF. CDR3 bases: TGTGCCAGCAGCCCCGACAGGTCTTCTGGAAACACCATATATTTT.

The J gene is TRBJ2-7, the V gene TRBV18; D possibly corresponds to TRBD2 (5 bases). Trimming stripped 6 bases from V and 5 bases from J, with 20 bases between. The CDR3 loop spans 15 amino acids. Germline CDR1 and CDR2: KGHSH and LQKENI. The CDR3 DNA reads TGTGCCAGCTCCCCAAATTGGGGAGAGTACCACGAGCAGTACTTC. Protein sequence: CASSPNWGEYHEQYF.

The genes are TRBV19 and TRBJ1-6; TRBD1 is a possible D gene (5 bases). Trimming shortened V by 7 bases and J by 7 bases, and 17 bases separated the two germline ends. The CDR3 is made up of 15 amino acids. The germline V gene encodes CDR1 LNHDA and CDR2 SQIVND (reference sequence). In nucleotides, the CDR3 is TGTGCCAGTAACCCTGGCGCAGGGTTAAATTCACCCCTCCACTTT. Translating gives CASNPGAGLNSPLHF.

This clone has just a few counts. The chain recombines TRBV6-1 with TRBJ2-3; D is uncertain. Deletions cut 6 bases from V and 0 bases from J, with 4 bases between. The CDR3 is 12 amino acids. Germline CDR1 reads MNHNS; CDR2 reads SASEGT. The CDR3 here is CASRTSTDTQYF. The CDR3 DNA reads as TGTGCCAGCAGGACTAGCACAGATACGCAGTATTTT.

A single count supports this clone. The rearrangement links TRBV4-1 to TRBJ2-7; TRBD1 matches at 8 bases. V was pared by 3 bases and J by 1 base, with 5 bases of the junction left unmatched. CDR3 length: 15 amino acids. Germline V lookup: CDR1 MGHRA, CDR2 YSYEKL. The CDR3 region has the DNA TGCGCCAGCAGCCAGAGGACAGGGCCATCCTACGAGCAGTACTTC. The encoded protein is CASSQRTGPSYEQYF.

The chain uses TRBV2 and TRBJ1-2; D gene uncertain. Trimming stripped 3 bases from V and 8 bases from J, with 13 bases between. This CDR3 comprises 13 residues. In germline, CDR1 is SNHLY, CDR2 FYNNEI. CDR3 amino acids: CASSESVSMGYTF. Written as DNA, the CDR3 is TGTGCCAGCAGTGAGTCTGTCAGTATGGGCTACACCTTC. Based on the CDR3 plus reference TRBV2 and TRBJ1-2, the full variable domain is EPEVTQTPSHQVTQMGQEVILRCVPISNHLYFYWYRQILGQKVEFLVSFYNNEISEKSEIFDDQFSVERPDGSNFTLKIRSTKLEDSAMYFCASSESVSMGYTFGSGTRLTVV.

The chain couples TRBV28 to TRBJ2-3; D remains unclear. The CDR3 runs to 15 residues. Germline V gene lookup returns CDR1 MDHEN and CDR2 SYDVKM. Trimming took off 5 bases at V and 2 bases at J, with 14 bases between the two ends. The CDR3 loop is CASSPPRLVTDTQYF. In DNA form, the CDR3 reads TGTGCCAGCAGTCCCCCCAGACTCGTCACAGATACGCAGTATTTT.

The chain links TRBV28 to TRBJ1-5, with 9 positions matching TRBD1. V was pared by 5 bases and J by 1 base, with 3 bases of the junction left unmatched. CDR1 and CDR2 from the germline V gene are MDHEN and SYDVKM. CDR3 length equals 15 residues. The CDR3 region is CASSIQGASNQPQHF. CDR3 bases: TGTGCCAGCAGTATACAGGGGGCGAGCAATCAGCCCCAGCATTTT.

A word on this clone: The same CDR3 is also encoded by other DNA sequences in this sample. This rearrangement joins TRBV4-3 to TRBJ2-7, with D hard to call. V shed 0 bases and J shed 4 bases, with 10 bases lying between them. The CDR3 has 14 amino acids. Germline loops: CDR1 LGHNA, CDR2 YSLEER. The CDR3 sequence is CASSQDPSGYEQYF. CDR3 in DNA: TGCGCCAGCAGCCAAGATCCCTCCGGGTACGAGCAGTACTTC.

This clone was picked up a small number of times. This chain uses TRBV28 with TRBJ2-5; 7 bases match TRBD2. Unmatched junction bases numbered 9, after V lost 3 bases and J lost 5 bases. This CDR3 spans 15 amino acids. Germline-derived CDR1 and CDR2 are MDHEN and SYDVKM. The CDR3 protein is CASSFPGLVGETQYF. In DNA, the CDR3 is TGTGCCAGCAGTTTCCCCGGACTAGTCGGCGAGACCCAGTACTTC.

The genes are TRBV4-3 and TRBJ2-7; D is uncertain. The germline V gene encodes CDR1 LGHNA and CDR2 YSLEER. This CDR3 spans 11 amino acids. Trimming shortened V by 7 bases and J by 4 bases, and 8 bases separated the two germline ends. CDR3 DNA: TGCGCCAGCATTGGCGGTTACGAGCAGTACTTC. As protein: CASIGGYEQYF.

The V and J genes are TRBV9 and TRBJ2-7; 14 bases match TRBD2. The V segment lost 3 bases and the J segment 2 bases; nucleotides outside the gene matches: 1. This CDR3 contains 15 residues. Germline-derived CDR1 and CDR2 are SGDLS and YYNGEE. The CDR3 region is CASSEGLAGAYEQYF. CDR3 nucleotides: TGTGCCAGCAGCGAGGGACTAGCGGGGGCCTACGAGCAGTACTTC.

The chain has TRBV4-3 and TRBJ2-5; unclear D gene. Between the trimmed V and J ends, which lost 0 bases and 4 bases, there was a span of 18 bases. The CDR3 length is 17 residues. Germline-derived CDR1 and CDR2 are LGHNA and YSLEER. The CDR3 DNA sequence: TGCGCCAGCAGCCAAGATTCGGTACCAGGATCCCTAGAGACCCAGTACTTC. Translated, it gives CASSQDSVPGSLETQYF.